These 23 T cell receptor beta chains were all obtained from the same sample, sequenced in a study of blood T cell repertoires in COVID-19. Method: immunoSEQ multiplex PCR; TCRdb's copy keeps in-frame clones and lacks some. The data show tens of thousands of clones, with around 83% seen just once and roughly 4% held by the top ten. Material for sequencing was peripheral blood. These receptors all stem from a man over 45 with acute or convalescent COVID-19.

Of note for this clone: One end of the junction does not line up with germline, which may come from a read error. The V call is TRBV6-5, the J call TRBJ2-7, with 12 bases lining up with TRBD1. Per the germline V gene, CDR1 is MNHEY and CDR2 is SVGAGI. The CDR3 is 14 residues long. CDR3 coding DNA: TGTGCCACCAGTTTGGGACAGGGGGCCAACGAGCAGTACTTC. Translated: CATSLGQGANEQYF.

The chain combines TRBV30 with TRBJ2-1; 10 bases fit TRBD1. The V gene's germline CDR1 is GTSNPN and CDR2 SVGIG (reference sequence). With 3 bases clipped from V and 9 bases from J, the junction kept 5 bases outside the gene matches. CDR3 length: 13 residues. CDR3 sequence (DNA): TGTGCCTGGAGCGACAGGGGGCAGGGTGAGCAGTTCTTC. Translation: CAWSDRGQGEQFF.

In this sample, this clone turned up a few times. This chain links TRBV6-5 with TRBJ2-7; 9 bases agree with TRBD1. The ends lost 6 bases at V and 7 bases at J; junction bases unmatched: 10. Germline V gene data show CDR1 as MNHEY and CDR2 as SVGAGI. There are 14 residues in the CDR3. The CDR3 coding sequence is TGTGCCAGCAGCCCACAGGGGGCGAGTCGTGAGCAGTACTTC. This codes for CASSPQGASREQYF.

This clone was observed a few times. The chain links TRBV12-3 or TRBV12-4 to TRBJ1-2, with no clear D. The CDR3 has 13 amino acids. The V and J ends lost 3 bases and 7 bases respectively, with 12 bases between them. The CDR3 bases are TGTGCCAGCAGTTTGGTCGGGGTACGTGGCTACACCTTC. Translated: CASSLVGVRGYTF.

This sequence joins TRBV7-2 and TRBJ2-7, with 8 positions matching TRBD2. CDR3 size: 16 residues. Germline V gene data show CDR1 as SGHTA and CDR2 as FQGNSA. Trimming removed 1 base from V and 0 bases from J; junction bases left unmatched: 5. The CDR3 is CASSLGLSGSSYEQYF. The CDR3 DNA reads TGTGCCAGCAGCTTAGGTTTGAGCGGGAGCTCCTACGAGCAGTACTTC.

This chain uses TRBV6-5 with TRBJ2-7; 7 bases match TRBD1. From germline, CDR1 is MNHEY and CDR2 SVGAGI. The CDR3 runs 12 residues. The V gene end was trimmed by 6 bases and the J gene end by 9 bases; junction bases not matched to a gene: 8. Here the CDR3 reads CASRTTQGPQYF. The CDR3 DNA follows: TGTGCCAGCAGAACGACACAGGGGCCGCAGTACTTC.

This rearrangement joins TRBV6-1 to TRBJ1-1; D unresolved. Germline V gene lookup returns CDR1 MNHNS and CDR2 SASEGT. CDR3 length: 13 residues. Trimming cost V 2 bases and J 3 bases, with 7 bases left between them. The CDR3 loop reads CASSERGDTEAFF. CDR3 nucleotides: TGTGCCAGCAGTGAACGGGGAGACACTGAAGCTTTCTTT.

The chain joins TRBV18 to TRBJ2-2; 10 nucleotides agree with TRBD2. The germline V gene encodes CDR1 KGHSH and CDR2 LQKENI. The J segment lost 6 bases and the V segment lost 0 bases, leaving 4 bases of the junction unmatched. The CDR3 extends over 16 amino acids. The CDR3 is CASSPPASGSAGELFF. DNA of the CDR3: TGTGCCAGCTCACCACCGGCTAGCGGGAGCGCCGGGGAGCTGTTTTTT. The whole variable domain, remainder taken from reference TRBV18 and TRBJ2-2, is NAGVMQNPRHLVRRRGQEARLRCSPMKGHSHVYWYRQLPEEGLKFMVYLQKENIIDESGMPKERFSAEFPKEGPSILRIQQVVRGDSAAYFCASSPPASGSAGELFFGEGSRLTVL.

This sequence joins TRBV10-1 and TRBJ2-1; tentative D call: TRBD1 (5 bases). CDR3 size: 13 residues. The ends were cut back, 4 bases at V and 6 bases at J, with 10 bases in the middle. Germline V CDR1 and CDR2: WNHNN, SYGVQD (reference sequence). The CDR3 reads CASSAQGLNEQFF. In nucleotides, the CDR3 is TGCGCCAGCAGTGCCCAGGGTCTCAATGAGCAGTTCTTC.

The chain uses TRBV13 and TRBJ2-1, with 8 nucleotides matching TRBD2. The CDR3 runs to 17 residues. Germline assignment: CDR1 PRHDT and CDR2 FYEKMQ (reference sequence). The trim removed 1 base at V and 1 base at J, leaving 6 bases unmatched. CDR3 protein: CASSLVSTGGSYNEQFF. CDR3 sequence (DNA): TGTGCCAGCAGCTTAGTATCGACGGGAGGGTCCTACAATGAGCAGTTCTTC.

The J gene is TRBJ1-2, the V gene TRBV6-1; D gene ambiguous. This CDR3 has 15 amino acids. Germline loops: CDR1 MNHNS, CDR2 SASEGT. The V end was cut by 1 base, the J end by 4 bases, with 13 bases between. The CDR3: CASSEVGSSSYGYTF. The CDR3 DNA sequence: TGTGCCAGCAGTGAAGTGGGCAGCTCCAGCTATGGCTACACCTTC.

The gene calls are TRBV18 and TRBJ2-6; 9 bases match TRBD1. The V and J ends lost 3 bases and 2 bases, in that order; junction bases with no gene match: 5. CDR3 length: 17 amino acids. Per the germline V gene, CDR1 is KGHSH and CDR2 is LQKENI. The DNA of the CDR3 is TGTGCCAGCTCACCTTATTACAGGGGGCCTGGGGCCAACGTCCTGACTTTC. It specifies CASSPYYRGPGANVLTF.

V is TRBV6-5 and J is TRBJ2-7, with 7 nucleotides matching TRBD2. The ends lost 8 bases at V and 6 bases at J; junction bases unmatched: 16. Germline CDR1 MNHEY, CDR2 SVGAGI. CDR3 length equals 15 residues. The CDR3 DNA reads TGTGCCAGCCGACCCCCGAAGGGAGGGGTGGGCGAGCAGTACTTC. Translated: CASRPPKGGVGEQYF.

V is TRBV14 and J is TRBJ1-1; D gene unclear. Trimming left V 4 bases short and J 6 bases short, with 15 bases between. The germline CDR1 and CDR2 sequences are SGHDN and FVKESK. The CDR3 is 14 amino acids. In nucleotides, the CDR3 is TGTGCCAGCAGCCTATCGACCGGGTTCGCTGAAGCTTTCTTT. Its translation is CASSLSTGFAEAFF.

The rearrangement uses TRBV30 and TRBJ2-7, with D perhaps TRBD2 (5 bases). The CDR3 spans 13 residues. Trimming shortened V by 2 bases and J by 5 bases, and 13 bases separated the two germline ends. CDR1 GTSNPN and CDR2 SVGIG come from the germline V gene (reference sequence). The CDR3 protein is CAWSSGNSDEQYF. The CDR3 DNA reads TGTGCCTGGAGTTCGGGGAACTCAGACGAGCAGTACTTC.

The J gene is TRBJ2-2, the V gene TRBV6-6, with D maybe TRBD2 (6 bases). The CDR3 consists of 16 residues. Germline lookup yields CDR1 MNHNY and CDR2 SVGAGI (reference sequence). V was shortened by 6 bases and J by 5 bases, with 19 bases between the two germline ends. The CDR3 DNA follows: TGTGCCAGCAGGGTCCGGGACTTGGCCCTTACCGGGGAGCTGTTTTTT. This codes for CASRVRDLALTGELFF.

The rearrangement joins TRBV27 to TRBJ1-6, with 8 bases identical to TRBD1. CDR1 and CDR2 (germline): MNHEY, SMNVEV (reference sequence). The V segment lost 5 bases and the J segment 7 bases; nucleotides outside the gene matches: 7. The CDR3 totals 15 residues. CDR3 nucleotide sequence: TGTGCCAGCAGTCTCAGACAGGGGACAAATTCACCCCTCCACTTT. This encodes CASSLRQGTNSPLHF.

The chain couples TRBV28 to TRBJ2-7; 12 bases map to TRBD2. This CDR3 region has 18 residues. J gave up 7 bases and V 9 bases, and 22 bases lay outside the gene matches. The germline V gene has CDR1 MDHEN and CDR2 SYDVKM. The CDR3 DNA sequence: TGTGCCAGTACCCCCTCGTTTGCGGGACTAGCGGGCTCGGGGGAGCAGTACTTC. This codes for CASTPSFAGLAGSGEQYF.

This chain joins TRBV18 and TRBJ1-1; D not certain. Germline V gene sequence: CDR1 KGHSH, CDR2 LQKENI. CDR3 length: 14 residues. Trimming left V 3 bases short and J 3 bases short, with 11 bases between. CDR3 nucleotide sequence: TGTGCCAGCTCACCGGGAGAACCGTACACTGAAGCTTTCTTT. Its protein is CASSPGEPYTEAFF. The full variable domain, in which reference TRBV18 and TRBJ1-1 provide the parts outside the CDR3, is NAGVMQNPRHLVRRRGQEARLRCSPMKGHSHVYWYRQLPEEGLKFMVYLQKENIIDESGMPKERFSAEFPKEGPSILRIQQVVRGDSAAYFCASSPGEPYTEAFFGQGTRLTVV.

CDR3 coding DNA: TGCGCCAGCAGCCGGACTAGCGGACTCTACAATGAGCAGTTCTTC. Residues: CASSRTSGLYNEQFF. V gene TRBV5-1 combines with J gene TRBJ2-1, with 10 positions matching TRBD2. This CDR3 region has 15 residues. The trim removed 4 bases at V and 3 bases at J, leaving 4 bases unmatched. CDR1 is SGHRS and CDR2 is YFSETQ in the germline V gene. Complete variable domain (other parts from reference TRBV5-1 and TRBJ2-1): KAGVTQTPRYLIKTRGQQVTLSCSPISGHRSVSWYQQTPGQGLQFLFEYFSETQRNKGNFPGRFSGRQFSNSRSEMNVSTLELGDSALYLCASSRTSGLYNEQFFGPGTRLTVL.

The rearrangement links TRBV28 to TRBJ2-7; a weak D match, TRBD2 (5 bases). Germline lookup yields CDR1 MDHEN and CDR2 SYDVKM. The CDR3 extends over 14 amino acids. V gave up 6 bases and J gave up 7 bases, with 19 bases separating them. In nucleotides, the CDR3 is TGTGCCAGCAGCCTCCCCGACGGGGTGGATGAGCAGTACTTC. It codes for CASSLPDGVDEQYF.

The CDR3 is CASSRDGGSSYNSPLHF. The CDR3 DNA follows: TGTGCCAGCTCCCGAGATGGGGGGAGCTCCTATAATTCACCCCTCCACTTT. The chain links TRBV18 to TRBJ1-6, with D possibly TRBD1 on 5 matching bases. Per the germline V gene, CDR1 is KGHSH and CDR2 is LQKENI. CDR3 length equals 17 residues. Trimming pared 6 bases from V and 0 bases from J, leaving 15 bases between.

V is TRBV4-2 and J is TRBJ1-5; D possibly corresponds to TRBD1 (5 bases). This CDR3 comprises 15 residues. The V end was cut by 4 bases, the J end by 3 bases, with 13 bases between. Germline V gene lookup returns CDR1 LGHNA and CDR2 YNFKEQ. DNA for the CDR3: TGTGCCAGCAGCCCCACTCGGGACTCCAATCAGCCCCAGCATTTT. The encoded protein is CASSPTRDSNQPQHF.